The 17 T cell receptor beta chains reported below all come from one sample, sequenced in a study of OX40 agonist ivuxolimab in advanced cancers. Profiled with immunoSEQ multiplex PCR; TCRdb holds only in-frame clones, not every one. The profile covers around 72,000 clones, with 70% to 90% appearing a single time and around a sixth taken by the ten largest. The starting material was CD4+ or CD8+ T cells sorted from blood, obtained in a trial of the OX40 agonist ivuxolimab. These receptors originate from an adult with an advanced solid tumor such as melanoma, head and neck, liver or kidney cancer.

V is TRBV5-4 and J is TRBJ2-2; D is perhaps TRBD1 (6 bases). V gave up 0 bases and J gave up 1 base, with 16 bases separating them. This CDR3 comprises 18 residues. Germline CDR1 reads SGHNT; CDR2 reads YYREEE (reference sequence). CDR3 sequence: CASSLGRGNRLNTGELFF. In nucleotides, the CDR3 is TGTGCCAGCAGCTTGGGCAGGGGAAATAGGTTGAACACCGGGGAGCTGTTTTTT.

This clone was observed once. V and J are TRBV7-9 and TRBJ2-1; 8 nucleotides line up with TRBD1. V lost 4 bases to trimming and J lost 5 bases; unmatched junction nucleotides: 1. Germline-derived CDR1 and CDR2 are SEHNR and FQNEAQ (reference sequence). The CDR3 sequence is 13 residues long. CDR3 DNA: TGTGCCAGCAGCTCGACAGGGGACAATGAGCAGTTCTTC. Translated, it gives CASSSTGDNEQFF.

The CDR3: CATGLRAPSYEQYF. In DNA form, the CDR3 reads TGTGCCACTGGGCTACGGGCCCCATCCTACGAGCAGTACTTC. The chain couples TRBV19 to TRBJ2-7; D uncertain. Trimming stripped 10 bases from V and 1 base from J, with 17 bases between. This CDR3 spans 14 amino acids. The germline V gene has CDR1 LNHDA and CDR2 SQIVND (reference sequence). Full variable domain (remainder filled in from reference TRBV19 and TRBJ2-7): DGGITQSPKYLFRKEGQNVTLSCEQNLNHDAMYWYRQDPGQGLRLIYYSQIVNDFQKGDIAEGYSVSREKKESFPLTVTSAQKNPTAFYLCATGLRAPSYEQYFGPGTRLTVT.

The rearrangement joins TRBV27 to TRBJ1-1; D not certain. The CDR3 runs to 13 residues. V lost 2 bases, J lost 3 bases, and 7 bases lay in between. The germline gives CDR1 MNHEY, CDR2 SMNVEV (reference sequence). In DNA, the CDR3 is TGTGCCAGCAGTTTAAAAGAATACACTGAAGCTTTCTTT. Encoded protein: CASSLKEYTEAFF.

The rearrangement joins TRBV7-2 to TRBJ2-1; 11 bases agree with TRBD2. The CDR3 has 15 residues. Germline assignment: CDR1 SGHTA and CDR2 FQGNSA. Trimming took 5 bases from V and 4 from J; bases not matched to a gene: 4. CDR3 coding DNA: TGTGCCAGCAGCCAGGGACTAGCGGCGTACAATGAGCAGTTCTTC. Residues: CASSQGLAAYNEQFF.

The count of this clone is one. The rearrangement joins TRBV6-5 to TRBJ2-5; TRBD2 aligns across 8 bases. Trimming took 0 bases from V and 2 from J; bases not matched to a gene: 5. This CDR3 is built from 16 residues. Germline CDR1 reads MNHEY; CDR2 reads SVGAGI. Written as DNA, the CDR3 is TGTGCCAGCAGTTACTCGAGAACTAGCGGACAAGAGACCCAGTACTTC. As protein: CASSYSRTSGQETQYF.

The chain employs TRBV5-8 and TRBJ2-5, with 7 bases identical to TRBD1. The length of the CDR3 is 14 residues. With V trimmed by 2 bases and J by 4 bases, 5 bases remained unmatched. Germline V gene sequence: CDR1 SGHTS, CDR2 YDEGEE. The CDR3 protein is CASSLGQARETQYF. For the CDR3, the DNA is TGTGCCAGCAGCTTAGGACAGGCCAGAGAGACCCAGTACTTC.

Only a few counts were recorded for this clone. The chain carries TRBV6-4 and TRBJ1-1; no reliable D call. The V gene lost 3 bases and the J gene lost 0 bases, with 5 bases spanning the gap. Germline CDR1 and CDR2: MRHNA and SNTAGT. This CDR3 contains 13 residues. The DNA of the CDR3 is TGTGCCAGCAGTGAGGCGGTGAACACTGAAGCTTTCTTT. Translated, it gives CASSEAVNTEAFF.

The V gene is TRBV14, the J gene TRBJ2-1, with D uncertain. Germline CDR1 reads SGHDN; CDR2 reads FVKESK. Trimming pared 0 bases from V and 10 bases from J, leaving 10 bases between. This CDR3 comprises 13 residues. DNA of the CDR3: TGTGCCAGCAGCCAAGAGTTGGGTGGCGAGCAGTTCTTC. This gives the protein CASSQELGGEQFF.

This clone was detected once. This rearrangement joins TRBV6-5 to TRBJ1-2; D gene uncertain. Germline CDR1 reads MNHEY; CDR2 reads SVGAGI. The CDR3 is 11 amino acids. Trimming removed 8 bases from V and 4 bases from J, with 8 bases in between. This CDR3 reads CASSKGYGYTF. The CDR3 DNA reads TGTGCCAGCTCTAAGGGCTATGGCTACACCTTC.

This chain uses TRBV7-9 with TRBJ2-4; 10 bases fit TRBD1. The CDR3 sequence is 15 residues long. Germline CDR1 SEHNR, CDR2 FQNEAQ (reference sequence). Trimming took 1 base from V and 7 from J; bases not matched to a gene: 4. The CDR3 here is CASSLEGTGVNIQYF. The CDR3 bases are TGTGCCAGCAGCTTAGAAGGGACAGGGGTCAACATTCAGTACTTC.

This clone was seen a handful of times. The chain employs TRBV10-2 and TRBJ2-3; the D gene is possibly TRBD2 (6 bases). The CDR3 is 16 residues long. The V gene lost 3 bases and the J gene lost 2 bases, with 15 bases spanning the gap. From germline, CDR1 is WSHSY and CDR2 SAAADI. The CDR3 DNA is TGCGCCAGCAGTGAAGGCTGGACTACCCCCACAGATACGCAGTATTTT. Translation: CASSEGWTTPTDTQYF.

In its sample, this clone was seen once. The chain has TRBV25-1 and TRBJ2-5; D not certain. V gave up 4 bases and J gave up 5 bases, with 5 bases separating them. CDR3 length equals 11 residues. The germline V gene has CDR1 MGHDK and CDR2 SYGVNS. The CDR3 nucleotides read TGTGCCAGCAGTGTCGTCGAGACCCAGTACTTC. Residues: CASSVVETQYF.

The chain links TRBV5-1 to TRBJ1-3; no clear D. The V gene lost 1 base and the J gene lost 4 bases, with 12 bases spanning the gap. The CDR3 contains 15 residues. Germline CDR1 and CDR2: SGHRS and YFSETQ. Here the CDR3 reads CASSLPEGSGNTIYF. The CDR3 DNA follows: TGCGCCAGCAGCTTGCCCGAAGGTTCCGGAAACACCATATATTTT.

This chain connects TRBV29-1 to TRBJ1-1, with 7 bases that match TRBD1. Germline CDR1 SQVTM, CDR2 ANQGSEA. The V segment lost 4 bases and the J segment 5 bases; nucleotides outside the gene matches: 7. The CDR3 consists of 13 residues. The CDR3 here is CSVATTGWTEAFF. The DNA for the CDR3 is TGCAGCGTTGCGACGACAGGGTGGACTGAAGCTTTCTTT.

The chain combines TRBV6-1 with TRBJ1-5; D is perhaps TRBD1 (6 bases). Looked up from germline, CDR1 is MNHNS and CDR2 is SASEGT. V lost 7 bases and J lost 3, with 13 bases in between. This CDR3 has 14 residues. The CDR3 spells CASTGRGVNQPQHF. The CDR3 nucleotides are TGTGCCAGCACCGGCAGGGGAGTCAATCAGCCCCAGCATTTT.

This clone has more than one count but fewer than ten. The chain has TRBV7-2 and TRBJ1-2; D is unresolved. Germline CDR1 SGHTA, CDR2 FQGNSA. V lost 1 base and J lost 8, with 8 bases in between. This CDR3 is built from 12 residues. The CDR3 nucleotides are TGTGCCAGCAGCTTAGAGCCATCCGGCTACACCTTC. Amino acid sequence: CASSLEPSGYTF.